This T cell receptor (beta chain) comes out of a study of molecular identifiers for immune sequencing clone quantification. CDR3 length: 17 amino acids. CDR1 and CDR2 (germline): LNHDA, SQIVND (reference sequence). Unmatched junction bases numbered 14, after V lost 1 base and J lost 7 bases. Naive CD8 T cell sorting was performed on the CD8+CD4-CCR7+CD45RA+ phenotype. TCRdb analysed the PCR reads with MiXCR anew, one entry per CDR3 protein. The table has over 85,000 distinct CDR3 sequences, roughly a fifth seen once. This clonotype appeared a few times. The sequenced material came from naive CD8+ T cells from blood, with Jurkat cell RNA spiked in. Subset specified: FACS-sorted CD8+CD4-CCR7+CD45RA+ naive T cells. The J gene is TRBJ1-2, the V gene TRBV19; 8 bases map to TRBD1. The sequence was collected from a human donor in good health. Some libraries in this study had Jurkat cell RNA spiked in. CDR3 sequence reads: CASSIALWTGKGSGYTF. In DNA form, the CDR3 reads TGTGCCAGTAGTATAGCCCTGTGGACAGGGAAAGGTAGTGGCTACACCTTC.